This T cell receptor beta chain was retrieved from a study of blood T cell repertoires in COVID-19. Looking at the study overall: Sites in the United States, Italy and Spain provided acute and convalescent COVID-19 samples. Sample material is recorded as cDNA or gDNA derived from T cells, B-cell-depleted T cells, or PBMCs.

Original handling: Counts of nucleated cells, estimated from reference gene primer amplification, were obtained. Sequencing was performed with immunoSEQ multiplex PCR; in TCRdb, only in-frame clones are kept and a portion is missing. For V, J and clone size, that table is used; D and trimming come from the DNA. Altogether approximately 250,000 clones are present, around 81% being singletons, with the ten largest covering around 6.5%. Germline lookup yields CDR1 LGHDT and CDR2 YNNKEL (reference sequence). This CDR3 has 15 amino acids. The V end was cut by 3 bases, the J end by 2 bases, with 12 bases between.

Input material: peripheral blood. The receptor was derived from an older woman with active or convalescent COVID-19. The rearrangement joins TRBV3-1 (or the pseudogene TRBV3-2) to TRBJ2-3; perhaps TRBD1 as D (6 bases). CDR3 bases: TGTGCCAGCAGCCACCACAGGGCCCCCACAGATACGCAGTATTTT. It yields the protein CASSHHRAPTDTQYF.